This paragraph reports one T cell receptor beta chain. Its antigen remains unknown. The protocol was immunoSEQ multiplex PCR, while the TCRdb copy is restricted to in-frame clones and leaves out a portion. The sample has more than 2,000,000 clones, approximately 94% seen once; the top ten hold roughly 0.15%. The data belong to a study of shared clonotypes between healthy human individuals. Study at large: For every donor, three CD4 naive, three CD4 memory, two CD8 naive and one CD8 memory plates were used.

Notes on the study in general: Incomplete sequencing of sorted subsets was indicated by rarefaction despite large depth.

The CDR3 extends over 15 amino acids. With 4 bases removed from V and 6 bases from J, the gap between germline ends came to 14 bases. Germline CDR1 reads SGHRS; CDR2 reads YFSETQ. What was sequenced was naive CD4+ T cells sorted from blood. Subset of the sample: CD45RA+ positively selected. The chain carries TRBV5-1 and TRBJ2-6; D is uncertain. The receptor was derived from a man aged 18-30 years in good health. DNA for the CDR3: TGCGCCAGCAGCATTTCGGACCCTCTGGCCAACGTCCTGACTTTC. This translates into CASSISDPLANVLTF.